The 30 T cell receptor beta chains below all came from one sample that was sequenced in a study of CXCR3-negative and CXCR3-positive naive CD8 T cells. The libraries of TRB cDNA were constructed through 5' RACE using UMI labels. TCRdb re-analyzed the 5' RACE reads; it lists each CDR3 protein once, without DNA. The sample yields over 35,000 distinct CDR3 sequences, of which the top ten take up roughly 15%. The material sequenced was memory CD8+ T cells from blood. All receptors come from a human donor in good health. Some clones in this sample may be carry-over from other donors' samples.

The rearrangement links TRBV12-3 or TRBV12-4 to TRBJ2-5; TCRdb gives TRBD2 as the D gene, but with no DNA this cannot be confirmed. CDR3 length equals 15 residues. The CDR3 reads CASSTGTSGQETQYF.

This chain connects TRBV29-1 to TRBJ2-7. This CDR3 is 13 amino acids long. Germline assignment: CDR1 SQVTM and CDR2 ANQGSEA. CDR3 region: CSVEDRDSYEQYF.

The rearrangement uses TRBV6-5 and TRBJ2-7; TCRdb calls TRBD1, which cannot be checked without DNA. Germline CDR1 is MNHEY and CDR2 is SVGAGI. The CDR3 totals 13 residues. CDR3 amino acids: CASSYTRGYEQYF.

CDR3 protein: CASSLGYRAGANVLTF. The chain carries TRBV5-1 and TRBJ2-6. Germline CDR1 SGHRS, CDR2 YFSETQ. This CDR3 is built from 16 residues.

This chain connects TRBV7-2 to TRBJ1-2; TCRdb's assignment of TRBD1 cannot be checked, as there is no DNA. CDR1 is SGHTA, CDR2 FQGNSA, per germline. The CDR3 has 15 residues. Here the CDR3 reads CASSLGQGVYYGYTF.

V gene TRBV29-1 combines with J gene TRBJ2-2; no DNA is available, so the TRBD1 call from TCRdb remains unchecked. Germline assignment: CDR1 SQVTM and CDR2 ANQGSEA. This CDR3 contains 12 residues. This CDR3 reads CSAPGQTGELFF.

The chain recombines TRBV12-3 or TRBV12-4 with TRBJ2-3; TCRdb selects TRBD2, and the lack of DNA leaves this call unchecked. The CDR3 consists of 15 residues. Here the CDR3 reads CASSLAGGPSDTQYF.

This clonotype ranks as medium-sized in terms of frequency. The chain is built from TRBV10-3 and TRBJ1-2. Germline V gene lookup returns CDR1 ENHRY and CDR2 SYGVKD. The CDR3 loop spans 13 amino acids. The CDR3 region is CAISESAGSGYTF.

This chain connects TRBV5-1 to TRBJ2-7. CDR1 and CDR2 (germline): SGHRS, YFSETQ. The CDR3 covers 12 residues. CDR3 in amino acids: CASSSDLDEQYF.

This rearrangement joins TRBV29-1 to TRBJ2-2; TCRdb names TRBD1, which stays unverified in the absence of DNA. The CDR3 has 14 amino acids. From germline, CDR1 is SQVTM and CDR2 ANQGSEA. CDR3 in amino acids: CRGQGARRTGELFF.

CDR3 sequence: CASGGETGALDEQYF. The rearrangement joins TRBV28 to TRBJ2-7; TCRdb picks TRBD1, but there is no DNA to check that call. Germline V lookup: CDR1 MDHEN, CDR2 SYDVKM. The CDR3 covers 15 residues.

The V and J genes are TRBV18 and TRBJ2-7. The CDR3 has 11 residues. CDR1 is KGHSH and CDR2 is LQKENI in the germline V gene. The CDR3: CASSSKDEQYF.

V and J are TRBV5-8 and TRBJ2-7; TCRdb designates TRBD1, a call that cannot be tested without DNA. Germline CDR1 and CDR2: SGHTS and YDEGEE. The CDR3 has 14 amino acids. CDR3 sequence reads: CASSFRGRSYEQYF.

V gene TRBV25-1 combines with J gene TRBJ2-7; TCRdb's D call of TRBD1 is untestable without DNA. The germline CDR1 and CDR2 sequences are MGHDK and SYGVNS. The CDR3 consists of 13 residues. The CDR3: CASSADRAYEQYF.

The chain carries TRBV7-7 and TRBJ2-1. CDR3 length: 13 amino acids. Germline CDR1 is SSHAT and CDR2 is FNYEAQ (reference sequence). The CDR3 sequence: CASSLIEWDEQFF.

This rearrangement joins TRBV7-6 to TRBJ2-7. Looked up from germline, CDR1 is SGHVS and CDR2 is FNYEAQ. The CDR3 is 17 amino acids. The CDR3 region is CASSLVGGQRSVYEQYF.

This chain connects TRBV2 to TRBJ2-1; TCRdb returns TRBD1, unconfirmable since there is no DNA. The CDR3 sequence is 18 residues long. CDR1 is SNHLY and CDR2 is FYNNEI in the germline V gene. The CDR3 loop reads CASSRLNPLDREYNEQFF.

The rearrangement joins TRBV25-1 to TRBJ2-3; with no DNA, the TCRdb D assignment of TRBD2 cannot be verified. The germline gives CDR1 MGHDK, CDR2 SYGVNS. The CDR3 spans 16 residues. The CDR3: CASRGAWTSLTDTQYF.

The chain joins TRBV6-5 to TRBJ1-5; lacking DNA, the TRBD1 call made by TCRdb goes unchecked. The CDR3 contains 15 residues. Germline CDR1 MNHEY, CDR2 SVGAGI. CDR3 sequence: CASSPASGGGQPQHF.

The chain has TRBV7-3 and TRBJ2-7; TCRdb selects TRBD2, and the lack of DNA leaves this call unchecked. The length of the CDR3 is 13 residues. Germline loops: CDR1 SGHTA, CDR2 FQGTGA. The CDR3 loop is CASSLGSLNEQYF.

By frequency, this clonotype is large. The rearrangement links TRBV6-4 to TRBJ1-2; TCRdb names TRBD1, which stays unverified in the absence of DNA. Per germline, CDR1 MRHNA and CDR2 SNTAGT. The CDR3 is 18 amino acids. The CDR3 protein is CASSDDPSTGSPMDGYTF.

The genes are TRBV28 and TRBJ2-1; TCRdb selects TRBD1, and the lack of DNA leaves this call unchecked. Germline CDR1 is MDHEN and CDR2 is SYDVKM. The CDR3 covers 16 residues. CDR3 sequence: CASSLTDRANHNEQFF.

The CDR3 loop is CASSPPGQGAPDNEQFF. The chain couples TRBV7-9 to TRBJ2-1; as DNA is missing, the TRBD1 call by TCRdb cannot be tested. CDR1 and CDR2 (germline): SEHNR, FQNEAQ (reference sequence). The CDR3 runs to 17 residues.

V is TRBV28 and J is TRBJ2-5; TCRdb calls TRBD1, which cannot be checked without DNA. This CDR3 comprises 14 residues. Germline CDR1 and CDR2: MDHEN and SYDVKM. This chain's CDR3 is CASSPGALQETQYF.

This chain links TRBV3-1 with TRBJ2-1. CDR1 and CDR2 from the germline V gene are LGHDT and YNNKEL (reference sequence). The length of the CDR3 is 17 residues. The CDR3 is CASSQVSRGGAYNEQFF.

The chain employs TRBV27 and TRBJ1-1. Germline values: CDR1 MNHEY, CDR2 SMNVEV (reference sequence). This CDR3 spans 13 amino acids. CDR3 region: CASSLDVFTEAFF.

CDR3 protein: CASSRGLAGGLREQYF. V and J are TRBV28 and TRBJ2-7; absent DNA, TCRdb's TRBD2 call cannot be checked. The length of the CDR3 is 16 residues. Germline assignment: CDR1 MDHEN and CDR2 SYDVKM.

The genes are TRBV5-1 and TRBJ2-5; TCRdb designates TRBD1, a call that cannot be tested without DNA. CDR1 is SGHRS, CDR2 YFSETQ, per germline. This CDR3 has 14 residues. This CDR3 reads CASSYGTAQETQYF.

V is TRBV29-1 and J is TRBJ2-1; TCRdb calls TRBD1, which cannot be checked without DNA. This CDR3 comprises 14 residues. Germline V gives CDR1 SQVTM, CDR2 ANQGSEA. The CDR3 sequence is CSAAGQSHYNEQFF.

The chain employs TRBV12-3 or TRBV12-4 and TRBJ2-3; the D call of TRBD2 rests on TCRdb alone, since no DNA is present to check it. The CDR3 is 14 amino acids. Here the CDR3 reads CASSPSGDTDTQYF.